This is a list of T cell receptor beta chains from one sample in a study of CD8 T cells in Susac syndrome. MiXCR, run by TCRdb on the immunoSEQ multiplex PCR reads, gives a single entry per CDR3 protein. The data contain 330,000 or so distinct CDR3 sequences, about nine tenths of them singletons. Sequenced sample: CD8+ T cells from PBMCs. The receptors shown here come from a human donor with multiple sclerosis. CDR3s include the opening cysteine and the closing phenylalanine or tryptophan. The D gene is left open where the match is weak. Clone size appears in some rows only: once, few, many, or a class for an expanded clone.

size: .
length: 14
J: TRBJ1-2
D: .
V: TRBV29-1
DNA: TGCAGCGTTTGGGCTGGGACTGGAGGTTATGGCTACACCTTC
CDR3: CSVWAGTGGYGYTF

size: .
length: 13
J: TRBJ1-1
D: .
V: TRBV9
DNA: TGTGCCAGCAGCGTAGCGGAGAGGGGTGAAGCTTTCTTT
CDR3: CASSVAERGEAFF

size: .
length: 12
J: TRBJ2-7
D: .
V: TRBV30
DNA: TGTGCCTGGAGTTGGACAGTGCACGAGCAGTACTTC
CDR3: CAWSWTVHEQYF

size: .
length: 16
J: TRBJ2-2
D: .
V: TRBV15
DNA: TGTGCCACCAGCAGGCCCCCGGGACTGAACACCGGGGAGCTGTTTTTT
CDR3: CATSRPPGLNTGELFF

size: .
length: 16
J: TRBJ2-1
D: .
V: TRBV6-2/TRBV6-3
DNA: TGTGCCAGCAGTTCCTGGGCTAGCTTCCGAGTGAATGAGCAGTTCTTC
CDR3: CASSSWASFRVNEQFF

size: .
length: 14
J: TRBJ1-5
D: .
V: TRBV28
DNA: TGTGCCAGCACCTTGCAGGGGTCCAATCAGCCCCAGCATTTT
CDR3: CASTLQGSNQPQHF

size: .
length: 17
J: TRBJ2-1
D: .
V: TRBV27
DNA: TGTGCCAGCAGTTTCTCACAGGAGGATTTCTCCTACAATGAGCAGTTCTTC
CDR3: CASSFSQEDFSYNEQFF

size: .
length: 11
J: TRBJ1-1
D: .
V: TRBV25-1
DNA: TGTGCCACCAAACAGAGCACTGAAGCTTTCTTT
CDR3: CATKQSTEAFF

size: .
length: 15
J: TRBJ1-5
D: .
V: TRBV7-9
DNA: TGTGCCAGCAACCTCCCCGGGGATTCCGGTCAGCCCCAGCATTTT
CDR3: CASNLPGDSGQPQHF

size: .
length: 13
J: TRBJ2-2
D: .
V: TRBV29-1
DNA: TGCAGCGTTGGCAGGGCAAACACCGGGGAGCTGTTTTTT
CDR3: CSVGRANTGELFF

size: .
length: 15
J: TRBJ2-1
D: .
V: TRBV6-1
DNA: TGTGCCAGCAGTGAAGTGGCGGGGAGATACAATGAGCAGTTCTTC
CDR3: CASSEVAGRYNEQFF

size: once
length: 16
J: TRBJ1-2
D: TRBD1
V: TRBV5-4
DNA: TGTGCCAGCAGCTTGGTGGGACAGGGGATGAGCTATGGCTACACCTTC
CDR3: CASSLVGQGMSYGYTF

size: .
length: 15
J: TRBJ1-1
D: TRBD1
V: TRBV7-9
DNA: TGTGCCAGCAGCCCCTCGACAGGGGTTAACACTGAAGCTTTCTTT
CDR3: CASSPSTGVNTEAFF

size: .
length: 16
J: TRBJ2-2
D: .
V: TRBV7-2
DNA: TGTGCCAGCAGCTTAGTATACGGAAAGAACACCGGGGAGCTGTTTTTT
CDR3: CASSLVYGKNTGELFF

size: .
length: 12
J: TRBJ2-2
D: .
V: TRBV12-5
DNA: TGTGCTAGTGAGGGAGGTGGCGGGGAGCTGTTTTTT
CDR3: CASEGGGGELFF

size: .
length: 17
J: TRBJ2-1
D: TRBD2
V: TRBV9
DNA: TGTGCCAGCAGCCAAATTAGCGGGGGGGCTGACTACAATGAGCAGTTCTTC
CDR3: CASSQISGGADYNEQFF

size: once
length: 16
J: TRBJ1-6
D: .
V: TRBV28
DNA: TGTGCCAGCAGTCCATCTAGGGGCTCCTATAATTCACCCCTCCACTTT
CDR3: CASSPSRGSYNSPLHF

size: .
length: 16
J: TRBJ2-7
D: .
V: TRBV3-1
DNA: TGTGCCAGCAGCCAAGTTCTCGGGGAGCCCTCCTACGAGCAGTACTTC
CDR3: CASSQVLGEPSYEQYF

size: .
length: 12
J: TRBJ1-2
D: .
V: TRBV19
DNA: TGTGCCAGTAGTATCAACAACTATGGCTACACCTTC
CDR3: CASSINNYGYTF

size: .
length: 15
J: TRBJ2-1
D: TRBD1
V: TRBV7-3
DNA: TGTGCCAGCAGCTTATATGGACAGGGGGCCAATGAGCAGTTCTTC
CDR3: CASSLYGQGANEQFF

size: .
length: 14
J: TRBJ2-3
D: .
V: TRBV6-2/TRBV6-3
DNA: TGTGCCAGCACGGCCTGGGCGCACACAGATACGCAGTATTTT
CDR3: CASTAWAHTDTQYF

size: .
length: 11
J: TRBJ2-7
D: .
V: TRBV16
DNA: TGTGCCAGCAGCCATGGGCAGGAACAGTACTTC
CDR3: CASSHGQEQYF

size: .
length: 18
J: TRBJ2-2
D: .
V: TRBV4-1
DNA: TGCGCCAGCAGCCAACCCGTCGACGGCAGGGAGGACACCGGGGAGCTGTTTTTT
CDR3: CASSQPVDGREDTGELFF

size: .
length: 18
J: TRBJ1-2
D: TRBD1
V: TRBV29-1
DNA: TGCAGCGCCCTGCCCCTCACAATTTCGGACAGGGAGGAGCATGGCTACACCTTC
CDR3: CSALPLTISDREEHGYTF

size: once
length: 16
J: TRBJ2-5
D: TRBD1
V: TRBV7-2
DNA: TGTGCCAGCAGCTTTTCCGTGACAGGGGTCGGAGAGACCCAGTACTTC
CDR3: CASSFSVTGVGETQYF

size: .
length: 10
J: TRBJ2-1
D: TRBD1
V: TRBV20-1
DNA: TGCAGTGCTTTTACAGGGGTTCAGTTCTTC
CDR3: CSAFTGVQFF

size: few
length: 13
J: TRBJ2-5
D: .
V: TRBV12-3/TRBV12-4
DNA: TGTGCCAGCAGACCCCAGGCGGTCGAGACCCAGTACTTC
CDR3: CASRPQAVETQYF

size: .
length: 17
J: TRBJ2-5
D: .
V: TRBV4-2
DNA: TGTGCCAGCAGCCAGGTCACCACGCTCCCCTACCAAGAGACCCAGTACTTC
CDR3: CASSQVTTLPYQETQYF

size: .
length: 14
J: TRBJ2-7
D: TRBD2
V: TRBV27
DNA: TGTGCCAGCACCCAGGGCGGGAGTCTCGACGAGCAGTACTTC
CDR3: CASTQGGSLDEQYF

size: .
length: 12
J: TRBJ2-5
D: .
V: TRBV28
DNA: TGTGCCAGCAGTTTATTGAAAGAGACCCAGTACTTC
CDR3: CASSLLKETQYF

size: .
length: 13
J: TRBJ1-1
D: .
V: TRBV20-1
DNA: TGCAGTGCTAGAGTGGCTGGGAACACTGAAGCTTTCTTT
CDR3: CSARVAGNTEAFF

size: .
length: 17
J: TRBJ2-7
D: .
V: TRBV4-2
DNA: TGTGCCAGCAGCCAAGATCCCCCGGGTATCGTACCCTACGAGCAGTACTTC
CDR3: CASSQDPPGIVPYEQYF

size: .
length: 18
J: TRBJ2-3
D: TRBD2
V: TRBV5-6
DNA: TGTGCCACCCGGGATCGGCTAGCGGGGGTTCGGGGGCTAAATACGCAGTATTTT
CDR3: CATRDRLAGVRGLNTQYF

size: .
length: 15
J: TRBJ2-1
D: .
V: TRBV20-1
DNA: TGCAGTGCTAGGGTGGAGGGAATCGACTACAATGAGCAGTTCTTC
CDR3: CSARVEGIDYNEQFF

size: .
length: 14
J: TRBJ2-1
D: TRBD1
V: TRBV19
DNA: TGTGCCAGTAGCACAGGGACAGACTACAATGAGCAGTTCTTC
CDR3: CASSTGTDYNEQFF

size: .
length: 19
J: TRBJ2-2
D: TRBD2
V: TRBV5-6
DNA: TGTGCCAGCAGCGACACATCCGGACTAGCGGGGCTGAACACCGGGGAGCTGTTTTTT
CDR3: CASSDTSGLAGLNTGELFF

size: .
length: 13
J: TRBJ1-5
D: TRBD1
V: TRBV7-2
DNA: TGTGCCAGCAGCAAGACAGGGTTCGGGGCCCAGCATTTT
CDR3: CASSKTGFGAQHF

size: once
length: 15
J: TRBJ2-1
D: .
V: TRBV28
DNA: TGTGCCAGCAGTTCTAGCGACAGCTCCTACAATGAGCAGTTCTTC
CDR3: CASSSSDSSYNEQFF

size: .
length: 16
J: TRBJ1-5
D: .
V: TRBV20-1
DNA: TGCAGTGCTAGAGATCTAGAGTCGGGGGACAATCAGCCCCAGCATTTT
CDR3: CSARDLESGDNQPQHF

size: .
length: 13
J: TRBJ2-7
D: TRBD2
V: TRBV27
DNA: TGTGCCAGCGGGGGACTAGCGGCCTACGAGCAGTACTTC
CDR3: CASGGLAAYEQYF

size: .
length: 12
J: TRBJ2-1
D: .
V: TRBV3-1
DNA: TGTGCCAGCAGCAAATTGCACAATGAGCAGTTCTTC
CDR3: CASSKLHNEQFF

size: .
length: 18
J: TRBJ2-1
D: .
V: TRBV5-1
DNA: TGCGCCAGCAGCTTGGGGTTTGAGGGGGGCTTTTCCTACAATGAGCAGTTCTTC
CDR3: CASSLGFEGGFSYNEQFF

size: .
length: 15
J: TRBJ2-2
D: .
V: TRBV19
DNA: TGTGCCAGCACCTCAAATAAGGGGAGGTCCGGGGAGCTGTTTTTT
CDR3: CASTSNKGRSGELFF

size: .
length: 14
J: TRBJ2-3
D: .
V: TRBV7-9
DNA: TGTGCCAGCAGCTTGGGGATAGGCGTGAATACGCAGTATTTT
CDR3: CASSLGIGVNTQYF

size: .
length: 13
J: TRBJ1-1
D: .
V: TRBV5-1
DNA: TGCGCCAGCAGCTTTTGGGTTGGGGCTGAAGCTTTCTTT
CDR3: CASSFWVGAEAFF